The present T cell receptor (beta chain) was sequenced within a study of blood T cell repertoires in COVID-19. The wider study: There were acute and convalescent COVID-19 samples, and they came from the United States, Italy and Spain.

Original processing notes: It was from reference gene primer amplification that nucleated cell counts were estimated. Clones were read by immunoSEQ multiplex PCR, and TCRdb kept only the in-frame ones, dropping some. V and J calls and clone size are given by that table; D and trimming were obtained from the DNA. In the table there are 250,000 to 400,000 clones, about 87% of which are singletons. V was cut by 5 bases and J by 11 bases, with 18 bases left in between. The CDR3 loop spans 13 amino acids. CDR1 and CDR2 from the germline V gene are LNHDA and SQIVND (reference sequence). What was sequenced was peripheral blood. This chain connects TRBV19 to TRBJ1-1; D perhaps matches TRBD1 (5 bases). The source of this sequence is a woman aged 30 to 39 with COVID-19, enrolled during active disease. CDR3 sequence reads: CASSSRGGAGAFF. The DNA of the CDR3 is TGTGCCAGTAGTTCCCGAGGTGGGGCCGGGGCTTTCTTT.